This TCR beta chain is from a study of Graves' ophthalmopathy and Graves' hyperthyroidism. Points from the study as a whole: As the model predicted ophthalmopathy progression, it achieved a sensitivity of 70% to 71% and a specificity of 72.22%.

Amplifying from RNA transcripts, the study obtained TCR beta CDR3 regions. A first-round RT-PCR used HTBI primers, followed by a second-round multiplex PCR. MiXCR, applied by TCRdb to the multiplex PCR reads, yields one record per CDR3 protein. The data contain around 520,000 distinct CDR3 sequences, about two fifths of them singletons. About this clonotype itself: Antigen specificity is unknown.

There are 14 residues in the CDR3. Looked up from germline, CDR1 is LGHDT and CDR2 is YNNKEL (reference sequence). The J segment lost 6 bases and the V segment lost 2 bases, leaving 7 bases of the junction unmatched. The V call is TRBV3-1, the J call TRBJ2-7; 7 positions agree with TRBD2. What was sequenced was peripheral blood or thyroid tissue (not recorded which). The TCR sequence derives from an adult man with Graves' hyperthyroidism. CDR3 in DNA: TGTGCCAGCAGCCAACGCCCGGGGGGAGCCGAGCAGTACTTC. Its protein is CASSQRPGGAEQYF.